At least ten counts were recorded for the clone carrying this TCR beta chain. The length of the CDR3 is 17 residues. Germline V CDR1 and CDR2: MNHEY, SVGEGT. The junction had 7 bases not matched to a gene; V was cut back by 6 bases and J by 5 bases. Unique molecular identifiers featured in how the TCRbeta library was prepared. TCRdb processed the PCR reads anew with MiXCR; each CDR3 protein has one entry. The sample records some 490,000 distinct CDR3 sequences, approximately 13% being singletons. These data come from a study of T-cell reconstitution after alpha-beta-depleted transplantation in children.

The material sequenced was PBMCs from the stem cell graft donor, taken from the stem cell graft. The chain recombines TRBV6-2 or TRBV6-3 with TRBJ2-2, with 15 bases lining up with TRBD2. The receptor was derived from a human donor who donated a stem cell graft to a child with combined immunodeficiency. CDR3 loop: CASSQGLAGGGTGELFF. CDR3 DNA sequence: TGTGCCAGCAGCCAGGGACTAGCGGGAGGAGGAACCGGGGAGCTGTTTTTT.